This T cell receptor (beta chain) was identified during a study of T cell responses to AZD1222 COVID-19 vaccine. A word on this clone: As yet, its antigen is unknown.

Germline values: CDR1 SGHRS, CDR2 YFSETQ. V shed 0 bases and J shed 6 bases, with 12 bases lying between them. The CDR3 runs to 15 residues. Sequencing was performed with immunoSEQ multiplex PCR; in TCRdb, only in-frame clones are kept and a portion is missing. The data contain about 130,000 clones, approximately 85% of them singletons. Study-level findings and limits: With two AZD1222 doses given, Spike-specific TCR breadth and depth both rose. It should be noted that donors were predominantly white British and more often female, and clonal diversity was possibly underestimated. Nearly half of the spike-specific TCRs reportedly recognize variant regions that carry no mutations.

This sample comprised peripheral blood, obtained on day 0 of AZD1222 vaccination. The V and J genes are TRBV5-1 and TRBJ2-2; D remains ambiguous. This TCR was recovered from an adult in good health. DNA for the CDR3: TGCGCCAGCAGCTTGGCCTTAGGGTCTTCCGGGGAGCTGTTTTTT. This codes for CASSLALGSSGELFF. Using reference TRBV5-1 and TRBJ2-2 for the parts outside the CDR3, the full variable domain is KAGVTQTPRYLIKTRGQQVTLSCSPISGHRSVSWYQQTPGQGLQFLFEYFSETQRNKGNFPGRFSGRQFSNSRSEMNVSTLELGDSALYLCASSLALGSSGELFFGEGSRLTVL.